The 8 T cell receptor beta chains below come from one sample, sequenced in a study of response to subunit inactivated influenza vaccine. TCRdb re-derived calls from the RT-PCR reads in MiXCR, one entry per CDR3 protein. The table lists about 500,000 distinct CDR3 sequences, approximately 16% of them singletons. This material consisted of CD4+ T cells sorted from PBMCs, taken roughly 24 months after vaccination. The receptors stem from a man between 50 and 75 years old who received an inactivated influenza vaccine.

In this sample, this clonotype turned up a few times. This chain joins TRBV29-1 and TRBJ2-4, with D maybe TRBD1 (6 bases). V gave up 4 bases and J gave up 1 base, with 14 bases separating them. This CDR3 has 15 amino acids. Germline lookup yields CDR1 SQVTM and CDR2 ANQGSEA. CDR3 DNA sequence: TGCAGCGTTGTGGGGAACGACAGGGCCAAAAACATTCAGTACTTC. As protein: CSVVGNDRAKNIQYF.

A few counts support this clonotype. The J gene is TRBJ2-2, the V gene TRBV20-1; tentatively, D is TRBD1 or TRBD2 (7 bases each). V was cut by 6 bases and J by 3 bases, with 20 bases left in between. The length of the CDR3 is 16 residues. Germline CDR1 is DFQATT and CDR2 is SNEGSKA (reference sequence). The CDR3 spells CSAPTQGGGYTGELFF. CDR3 bases: TGCAGTGCCCCAACCCAGGGGGGGGGATACACCGGGGAGCTGTTTTTT.

V is TRBV20-1 and J is TRBJ2-5, with D unresolved. The V gene lost 5 bases and the J gene lost 5 bases, with 12 bases spanning the gap. The CDR3 is 12 residues long. Germline CDR1 DFQATT, CDR2 SNEGSKA (reference sequence). For the CDR3, the DNA is TGCAGTGCTCGTGCCCTGCAGGAGACCCAGTACTTC. This sequence encodes CSARALQETQYF.

This clonotype was picked up a small number of times. V usage is TRBV5-1 and J usage is TRBJ2-1; perhaps TRBD2 as D (5 bases). The CDR3 sequence is 14 residues long. The germline V gene encodes CDR1 SGHRS and CDR2 YFSETQ. Trimming stripped 3 bases from V and 2 bases from J, with 9 bases between. The CDR3 region has the DNA TGCGCCAGCAGCTCCGGGGAGCCCTACAATGAGCAGTTCTTC. Translation: CASSSGEPYNEQFF.

This clonotype has at least ten counts. The chain is built from TRBV6-5 and TRBJ2-2; 9 bases align to TRBD1. The junction had 3 bases not matched to a gene; V was cut back by 0 bases and J by 4 bases. From germline, CDR1 is MNHEY and CDR2 SVGAGI. This CDR3 spans 16 amino acids. CDR3 in DNA: TGTGCCAGCAGTTACTCGGGACAGGGAACCACCGGGGAGCTGTTTTTT. Encoded protein: CASSYSGQGTTGELFF.

This clonotype was observed a few times. V usage is TRBV4-2 and J usage is TRBJ2-1, with D maybe TRBD1 (5 bases). There are 16 residues in the CDR3. Trimming shortened V by 1 base and J by 8 bases, and 18 bases separated the two germline ends. Looked up from germline, CDR1 is LGHNA and CDR2 is YNFKEQ. In DNA form, the CDR3 reads TGTGCCAGCAGCCAAGTAGGGCAGGGTAAAGGCTATGAGCAGTTCTTC. Protein: CASSQVGQGKGYEQFF.

This chain joins TRBV7-9 and TRBJ1-1; TRBD1 matches at 7 bases. V trimming: 6 bases; J trimming: 6 bases; junction bases outside the gene matches: 13. The CDR3 is 15 residues long. Germline V gene data show CDR1 as SEHNR and CDR2 as FQNEAQ (reference sequence). The CDR3 is CASRPRGQGSAEAFF. CDR3 coding DNA: TGTGCCAGCAGACCAAGGGGGCAGGGGAGCGCTGAAGCTTTCTTT. The whole variable domain, filled in from reference TRBV7-9 and TRBJ1-1, reads DTGVSQNPRHKITKRGQNVTFRCDPISEHNRLYWYRQTLGQGPEFLTYFQNEAQLEKSRLLSDRFSAERPKGSFSTLEIQRTEQGDSAMYLCASRPRGQGSAEAFFGQGTRLTVV.

The V call is TRBV7-6, the J call TRBJ2-1, with D possibly being TRBD1 (7 bases). The CDR3 runs 17 residues. Trimming shortened V by 2 bases and J by 2 bases, and 16 bases separated the two germline ends. CDR1 and CDR2 (germline): SGHVS, FNYEAQ. CDR3 nucleotides: TGTGCCAGCAGCTTATTTGCAGGGGGGTTAACCTACAATGAGCAGTTCTTC. Protein sequence: CASSLFAGGLTYNEQFF.